This T cell receptor beta chain was observed in a study of control samples from healthy donors and cancer patients. Method: immunoSEQ multiplex PCR; TCRdb's copy keeps in-frame clones and lacks some. The sample shows tens of thousands of clones, around four fifths of them seen only once. V was pared by 1 base and J by 6 bases, with 15 bases between. The germline V gene encodes CDR1 KGHSH and CDR2 LQKENI. The CDR3 runs to 16 residues. The clonotype was recovered from a man aged 55-75 years in good health. The V gene is TRBV18, the J gene TRBJ2-2; D is perhaps TRBD1 or TRBD2 (5 bases each). Material: blood. The CDR3 region is CASSPLGTANAGELFF. CDR3 coding DNA: TGTGCCAGCTCACCACTCGGGACGGCTAACGCCGGGGAGCTGTTTTTT. Full variable domain (outside the CDR3, taken from reference TRBV18 and TRBJ2-2): NAGVMQNPRHLVRRRGQEARLRCSPMKGHSHVYWYRQLPEEGLKFMVYLQKENIIDESGMPKERFSAEFPKEGPSILRIQQVVRGDSAAYFCASSPLGTANAGELFFGEGSRLTVL.